This is a list of T cell receptor beta chains from one sample in a study of regulatory T cells in long-lasting Graves disease. TCRdb itself ran the multiplex PCR reads through MiXCR, one entry per CDR3 protein. The sample comprises approximately 400,000 distinct CDR3 sequences, more than 12% of which are singletons, and around 17% rests with the top ten. The same data also went into a second study, on T cells in Graves' hyperthyroidism and ophthalmopathy.

Sequencing was performed on peripheral blood mononuclear cells (PBMCs), taken at new diagnosis, from a patient treated with antithyroid drugs. These receptors all stem from a woman in her thirties with Graves disease. CDR3s include the opening cysteine and the closing phenylalanine or tryptophan. The order of the fields is clone size, J gene, D gene, V gene, CDR3 DNA, CDR3 protein. The D gene is left open where the match is weak. Only some rows state a clone size, as once, few, many or a class for expanded clones.

>many|TRBJ2-2|.|TRBV2
TGTGCCAGGGAGGGGGGGAACACCGGGGAGCTGTTTTTT
CAREGGNTGELFF
>many|TRBJ2-3|TRBD2|TRBV12-3/TRBV12-4
TGTGCCAGCAGTCGACCCAAGACTAGCGGGACTAGCACAGATACGCAGTATTTT
CASSRPKTSGTSTDTQYF
>.|TRBJ1-1|.|TRBV18
TGTGCCAGCTCACCTGGAAGGTCTATGAACACTGGAGCTTTCTTT
CASSPGRSMNTGAFF
>many|TRBJ1-1|.|TRBV12-3/TRBV12-4
TGTGCCAGCAGACTTACCAGAGGGGAGGGTACTGAAGCTTTCTTT
CASRLTRGEGTEAFF
>few|TRBJ2-3|TRBD1|TRBV5-1
TGCGCCAGCAGAGACAGGGGAGGACTTGGGGATACGCAGTATTTT
CASRDRGGLGDTQYF
>.|TRBJ2-3|TRBD1|TRBV5-1
TGCGCCAGCAGCCCCCTAAGGGGGCAGACTAGCACAGATACGCAGTATTTT
CASSPLRGQTSTDTQYF
>few|TRBJ2-1|.|TRBV19
TGTGCCACGAAAAGGTGGGGCGGAACCTACAATGAGCAGTTCTTC
CATKRWGGTYNEQFF
>few|TRBJ2-7|TRBD1|TRBV19
TGTGCCAGCGCGGCCGGGACAGGCTCCTACGAGCAGTACTTC
CASAAGTGSYEQYF
>many|TRBJ1-5|.|TRBV30
TGTGCCTGGAGTCGAGGGGAACCGAATCAGCCCCAGCATTTT
CAWSRGEPNQPQHF
>many|TRBJ1-5|.|TRBV20-1
TGCAGTGCTAAGGACCGTGTACATCGGCCCCAGCATTTT
CSAKDRVHRPQHF
>many|TRBJ1-5|.|TRBV4-1
TGCGCCAGCAGCCGAGTTGGGGCTAATCAGCCCCAGCATTTT
CASSRVGANQPQHF
>many|TRBJ2-3|.|TRBV7-2
TGTGCCAGCAGCCCCACCCATGCAGATACGCAGTATTTT
CASSPTHADTQYF
>many|TRBJ1-5|.|TRBV2
TGTGCCAGCCGAACCGGGTTTTCGTATCAGCCCCAGCATTTT
CASRTGFSYQPQHF
>many|TRBJ2-1|.|TRBV7-9
TGTGCCAGCAGCTCGAACCTCCGGGGCAGGCCCCTGTCGAATGAGCAGTTCTTC
CASSSNLRGRPLSNEQFF
>many|TRBJ1-4|.|TRBV18
TGTGCCAGCTCACCACGACTTGCAACTAATGAAAAACTGTTTTTT
CASSPRLATNEKLFF
>.|TRBJ2-5|TRBD2|TRBV20-1
TGCAGTGCTTTGGGACTAGCGGGAGGGCGAGAGACCCAGTACTTC
CSALGLAGGRETQYF
>many|TRBJ2-7|TRBD2|TRBV20-1
TGCAGTGCCGGCCAAACTAGCGGGTGGCCCTACGAGCAGTACTTC
CSAGQTSGWPYEQYF
>many|TRBJ2-2|.|TRBV30
TGTGCCTGGAGAGGACCTTACACCGGGGAGCTGTTTTTT
CAWRGPYTGELFF
>few|TRBJ2-7|TRBD2|TRBV3-1
TGTGCCAGCAGCCAAGGTGGACTAGCGGGAGTGGGCGAGCAGTACTTC
CASSQGGLAGVGEQYF
>many|TRBJ2-7|TRBD2|TRBV27
TGTGCCAGCAACTCCCTGGGGGGGGGAGTATCCTACGAGCAGTACTTC
CASNSLGGGVSYEQYF
>many|TRBJ2-1|.|TRBV12-3/TRBV12-4
TGCGCCAGCAGCTTGACGGGGAGCTCCTACAATGAGCAGTTCTTC
CASSLTGSSYNEQFF
>.|TRBJ2-7|.|TRBV19
TGTGCCAGTAGTATAGATGGAGGCAGCTCAACCTACGAGCAGTACTTC
CASSIDGGSSTYEQYF
>few|TRBJ1-2|.|TRBV24-1
TGTGCCACCAGTGCAAACGGTCTGGGAGGGGGCTACACCTTC
CATSANGLGGGYTF
>few|TRBJ1-1|.|TRBV19
TGTGCCACAGGGGAGGGGTGGAACACTGAAGCTTTCTTT
CATGEGWNTEAFF
>many|TRBJ2-3|TRBD1|TRBV24-1
TGTGCCACCTCTCTCCCCGGGACAGGGGGAACAGATACGCAGTATTTT
CATSLPGTGGTDTQYF
>many|TRBJ2-3|.|TRBV20-1
TGCAGTGCCAGAAAGGAGCGCACAGATACGCAGTATTTT
CSARKERTDTQYF
>many|TRBJ2-5|.|TRBV3-1
TGTGCCAGCAGCCAAGCGGACTCCAGGGAGGAGACCCAGTACTTC
CASSQADSREETQYF
>.|TRBJ2-2|.|TRBV24-1
TGTGCCACCAGTGATTTAAATGTGGCGGACACCGGGGAGCTGTTTTTT
CATSDLNVADTGELFF
>many|TRBJ2-2|TRBD1|TRBV12-3/TRBV12-4
TGTGCCAGCAGTTTAGGACAGGGTAGTGCCGGGGAGCTGTTTTTT
CASSLGQGSAGELFF
>many|TRBJ2-2|.|TRBV28
TGTGCCAGCAGTTCCCCCACCGGGGAGCTGTTTTTT
CASSSPTGELFF
>.|TRBJ1-1|.|TRBV9
TGTGCCAGCAGCGTAGATGGGGGGGACACTGAAGCTTTCTTT
CASSVDGGDTEAFF
>many|TRBJ2-3|.|TRBV2
TGTGCCAGCAGTGAGGGGGGAGTCAAGGCAGATACGCAGTATTTT
CASSEGGVKADTQYF
>few|TRBJ2-7|.|TRBV30
TGTGCCTGGAGTGTTGGTAGGGGACGGTGGGACGAGCAGTACTTC
CAWSVGRGRWDEQYF
>.|TRBJ1-4|.|TRBV20-1
TGCAGTGCTATCAGACACGGAGGCGGTATGAAACTGTTTTTT
CSAIRHGGGMKLFF
>.|TRBJ2-7|.|TRBV2
TGTGCCAGCAGTGATCTACGGGAGCAGTACTTC
CASSDLREQYF
>many|TRBJ2-2|.|TRBV7-6
TGTGCCAGCAGCGAAACAGGGCCCGCCGGGGAGCTGTTTTTT
CASSETGPAGELFF
>many|TRBJ2-7|.|TRBV7-2
TGTGCCAGCAGCCGAACGTGGGGACCCACCTACGAGCAGTACTTC
CASSRTWGPTYEQYF
>many|TRBJ2-1|.|TRBV5-6
TGTGCCAGCAGCCTACGCTCCTACAATGAGCAGTTCTTC
CASSLRSYNEQFF
>many|TRBJ1-5|.|TRBV5-1
TGCGCCAGCAGCGCCACAGGGAGCTCCAATCAGCCCCAGCATTTT
CASSATGSSNQPQHF
>many|TRBJ2-1|TRBD2|TRBV9
TGTGCCAGCAGCGTAGGAGGACTAGCGGGAGATGAGCAGTTCTTC
CASSVGGLAGDEQFF
>many|TRBJ1-3|.|TRBV12-3/TRBV12-4
TGTGCCAGCACCAGCGCTCCGGGGCTCTCTGGAAACACCATATATTTT
CASTSAPGLSGNTIYF
>many|TRBJ2-3|.|TRBV4-1
TGCGCCAGCAGCCAAGGCCCCCAGGGGATCCCAGATACGCAGTATTTT
CASSQGPQGIPDTQYF
>many|TRBJ2-3|.|TRBV20-1
TGCAGTGCTCCGGGGTTTACTTCCACAGATACGCAGTATTTT
CSAPGFTSTDTQYF
>.|TRBJ2-7|.|TRBV7-8
TGTGCCAGCAGCTTGGGGAGGACCCGGGAGCAGTACTTC
CASSLGRTREQYF